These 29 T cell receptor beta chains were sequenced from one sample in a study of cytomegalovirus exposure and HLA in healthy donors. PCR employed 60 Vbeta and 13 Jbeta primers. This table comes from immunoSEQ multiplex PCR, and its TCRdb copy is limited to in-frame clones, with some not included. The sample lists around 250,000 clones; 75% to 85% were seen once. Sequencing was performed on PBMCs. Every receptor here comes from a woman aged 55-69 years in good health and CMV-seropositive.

The CDR3: CASSLERQVYGYTF. CDR3 coding DNA: TGCGCCAGCAGCTTGGAAAGGCAGGTCTATGGCTACACCTTC. The rearrangement links TRBV5-1 to TRBJ1-2, with unresolved D. Trimming removed 0 bases from V and 4 bases from J, with 10 bases in between. This CDR3 has 14 amino acids. Germline CDR1 is SGHRS and CDR2 is YFSETQ.

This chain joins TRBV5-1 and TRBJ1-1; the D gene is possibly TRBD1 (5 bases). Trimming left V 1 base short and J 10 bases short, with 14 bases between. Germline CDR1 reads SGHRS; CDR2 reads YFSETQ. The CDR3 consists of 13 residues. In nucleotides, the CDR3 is TGCGCCAGCAGCTTGTTTACCGAAGGGGTAGCTTTCTTT. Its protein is CASSLFTEGVAFF.

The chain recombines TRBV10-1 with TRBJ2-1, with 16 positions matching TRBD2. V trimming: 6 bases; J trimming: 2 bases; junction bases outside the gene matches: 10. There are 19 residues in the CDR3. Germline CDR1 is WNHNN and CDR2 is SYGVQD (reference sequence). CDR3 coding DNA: TGCGCCAGCAGACCAGACGGGACTAGCGGGAGGGATCCCTACAATGAGCAGTTCTTC. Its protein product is CASRPDGTSGRDPYNEQFF.

CDR3 amino acids: CASSKGMGSVASGYTF. The DNA for the CDR3 is TGTGCCAGCAGCAAAGGGATGGGGTCGGTAGCGAGTGGCTACACCTTC. This chain joins TRBV5-6 and TRBJ1-2, with D hard to call. Trimming shortened V by 4 bases and J by 7 bases, and 23 bases separated the two germline ends. There are 16 residues in the CDR3. The germline V gene has CDR1 SGHDT and CDR2 YYEEEE.

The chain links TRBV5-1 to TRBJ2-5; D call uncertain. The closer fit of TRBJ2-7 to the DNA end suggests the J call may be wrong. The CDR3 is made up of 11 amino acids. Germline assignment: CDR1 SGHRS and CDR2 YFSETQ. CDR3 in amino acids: CASSGAREQYF. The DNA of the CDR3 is TGCGCCAGCAGCGGAGCTCGCGAGCAGTACTTC.

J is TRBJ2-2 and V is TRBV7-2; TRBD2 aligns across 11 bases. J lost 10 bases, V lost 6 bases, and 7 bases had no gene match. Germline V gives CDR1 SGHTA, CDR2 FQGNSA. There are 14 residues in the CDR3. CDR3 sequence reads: CASSYSGRAKELFF. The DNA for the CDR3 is TGTGCCAGCAGTTATAGCGGGAGGGCCAAGGAGCTGTTTTTT.

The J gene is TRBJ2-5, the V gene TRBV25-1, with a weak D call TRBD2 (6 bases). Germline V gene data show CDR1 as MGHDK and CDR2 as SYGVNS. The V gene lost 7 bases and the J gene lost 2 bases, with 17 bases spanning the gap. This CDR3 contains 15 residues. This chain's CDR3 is CASTRWGGKQETQYF. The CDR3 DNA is TGTGCCAGCACCCGGTGGGGCGGGAAGCAAGAGACCCAGTACTTC.

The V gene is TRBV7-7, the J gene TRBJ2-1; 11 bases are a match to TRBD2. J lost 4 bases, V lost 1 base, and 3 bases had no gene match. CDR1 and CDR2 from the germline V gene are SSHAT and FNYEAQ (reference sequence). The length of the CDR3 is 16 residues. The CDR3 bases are TGTGCCAGCAGCTTAGGGGTAGCGGGAGGGTACAATGAGCAGTTCTTC. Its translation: CASSLGVAGGYNEQFF.

This CDR3 reads CASSPKREGKTEAFF. CDR3 sequence (DNA): TGTGCCAGCAGCCCAAAGAGGGAAGGGAAAACTGAAGCTTTCTTT. V usage is TRBV9 and J usage is TRBJ1-1; no definite D call. The CDR3 contains 15 residues. Germline CDR1 SGDLS, CDR2 YYNGEE. V was clipped by 4 bases and J by 5 bases, with 18 bases between them.

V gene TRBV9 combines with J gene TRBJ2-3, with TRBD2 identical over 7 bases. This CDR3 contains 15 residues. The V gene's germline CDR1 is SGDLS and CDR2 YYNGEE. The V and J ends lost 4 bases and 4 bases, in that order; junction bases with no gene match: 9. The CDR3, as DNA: TGTGCCAGCAGCTTCACGGTGGGGGGGGCAGATACGCAGTATTTT. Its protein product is CASSFTVGGADTQYF.

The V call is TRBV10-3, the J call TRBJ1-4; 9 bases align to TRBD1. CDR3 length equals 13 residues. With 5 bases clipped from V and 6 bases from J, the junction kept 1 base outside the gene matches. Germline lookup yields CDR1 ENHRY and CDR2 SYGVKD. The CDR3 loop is CAISNRGHEKLFF. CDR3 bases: TGTGCCATCAGTAACAGGGGGCATGAAAAACTGTTTTTT.

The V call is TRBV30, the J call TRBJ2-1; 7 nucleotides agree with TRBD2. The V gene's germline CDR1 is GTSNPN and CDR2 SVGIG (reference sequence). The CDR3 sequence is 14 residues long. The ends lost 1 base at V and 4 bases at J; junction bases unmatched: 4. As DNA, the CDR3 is TGTGCCTGGAGTGGGACTAGAATTTACAATGAGCAGTTCTTC. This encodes CAWSGTRIYNEQFF. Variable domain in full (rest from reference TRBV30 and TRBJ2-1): SQTIHQWPATLVQPVGSPLSLECTVEGTSNPNLYWYRQAAGRGLQLLFYSVGIGQISSEVPQNLSASRPQDRQFILSSKKLLLSDSGFYLCAWSGTRIYNEQFFGPGTRLTVL.

The CDR3 reads CSVVRDRDQETQYF. CDR3 in DNA: TGCAGCGTGGTCCGGGACAGGGATCAAGAGACCCAGTACTTC. This chain links TRBV29-1 with TRBJ2-5, with 9 bases matching TRBD1. Per germline, CDR1 SQVTM and CDR2 ANQGSEA. The CDR3 runs to 14 residues. V trimming: 6 bases; J trimming: 2 bases; junction bases outside the gene matches: 7.

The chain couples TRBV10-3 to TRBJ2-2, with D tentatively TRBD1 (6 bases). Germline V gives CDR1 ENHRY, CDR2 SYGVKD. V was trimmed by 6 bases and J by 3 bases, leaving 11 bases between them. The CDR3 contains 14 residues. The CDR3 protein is CAIRPGHDTGELFF. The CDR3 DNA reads TGTGCCATCAGACCGGGACATGACACCGGGGAGCTGTTTTTT.

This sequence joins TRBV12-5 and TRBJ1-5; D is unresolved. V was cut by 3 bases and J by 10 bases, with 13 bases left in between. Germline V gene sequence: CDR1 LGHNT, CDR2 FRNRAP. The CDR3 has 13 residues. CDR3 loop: CASGLGRERPQHF. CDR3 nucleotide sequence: TGTGCTAGTGGTTTAGGGAGGGAGAGACCCCAGCATTTT.

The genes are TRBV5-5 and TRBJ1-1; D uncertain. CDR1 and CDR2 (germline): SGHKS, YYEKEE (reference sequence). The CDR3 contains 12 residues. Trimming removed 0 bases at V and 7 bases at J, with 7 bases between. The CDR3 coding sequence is TGTGCCAGCAGCTTGGCCGGGTTTGAAGCTTTCTTT. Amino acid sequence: CASSLAGFEAFF.

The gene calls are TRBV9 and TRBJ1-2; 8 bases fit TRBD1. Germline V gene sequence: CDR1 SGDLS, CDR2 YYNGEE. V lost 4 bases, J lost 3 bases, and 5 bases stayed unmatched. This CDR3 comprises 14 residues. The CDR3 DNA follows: TGTGCCAGCAGCCCAGGACAGGGAGACTATGGCTACACCTTC. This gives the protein CASSPGQGDYGYTF.

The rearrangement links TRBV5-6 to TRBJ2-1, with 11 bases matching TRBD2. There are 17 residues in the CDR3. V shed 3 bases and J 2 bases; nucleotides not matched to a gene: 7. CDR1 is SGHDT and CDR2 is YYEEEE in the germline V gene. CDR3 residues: CASSSFLAGGAYNEQFF. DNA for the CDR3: TGTGCCAGCAGCTCCTTCCTAGCGGGAGGTGCCTACAATGAGCAGTTCTTC.

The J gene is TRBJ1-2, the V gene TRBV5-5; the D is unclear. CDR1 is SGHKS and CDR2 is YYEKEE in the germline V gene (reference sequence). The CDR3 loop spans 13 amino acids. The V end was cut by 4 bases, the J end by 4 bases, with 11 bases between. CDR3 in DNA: TGTGCCAGCAGCCCCGCCGGGGTCTATGGCTACACCTTC. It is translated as CASSPAGVYGYTF. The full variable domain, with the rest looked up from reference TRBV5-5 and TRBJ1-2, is DAGVTQSPTHLIKTRGQQVTLRCSPISGHKSVSWYQQVLGQGPQFIFQYYEKEERGRGNFPDRFSARQFPNYSSELNVNALLLGDSALYLCASSPAGVYGYTFGSGTRLTVV.

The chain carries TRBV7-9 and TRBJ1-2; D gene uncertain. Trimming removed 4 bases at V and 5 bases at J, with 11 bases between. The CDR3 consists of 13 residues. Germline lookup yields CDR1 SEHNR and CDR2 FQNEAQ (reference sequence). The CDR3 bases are TGTGCCAGCAGCTCGGTCAGGCGTTATGGCTACACCTTC. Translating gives CASSSVRRYGYTF.

As DNA, the CDR3 is TGTGCCAGCAGCCCTGGAGGGTCAGGGGGTAGCAATCAGCCCCAGCATTTT. Its protein product is CASSPGGSGGSNQPQHF. The chain employs TRBV28 and TRBJ1-5, with TRBD1 matching over 7 bases. In germline, CDR1 is MDHEN, CDR2 SYDVKM. The CDR3 is 17 amino acids. J lost 0 bases, V lost 6 bases, and 11 bases had no gene match.

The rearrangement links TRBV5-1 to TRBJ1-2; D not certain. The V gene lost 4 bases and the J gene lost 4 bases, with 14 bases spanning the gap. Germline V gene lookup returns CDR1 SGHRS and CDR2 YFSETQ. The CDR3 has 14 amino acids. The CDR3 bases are TGCGCCAGCAGCATCGACGAGGGCCCCTATGGCTACACCTTC. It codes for CASSIDEGPYGYTF.

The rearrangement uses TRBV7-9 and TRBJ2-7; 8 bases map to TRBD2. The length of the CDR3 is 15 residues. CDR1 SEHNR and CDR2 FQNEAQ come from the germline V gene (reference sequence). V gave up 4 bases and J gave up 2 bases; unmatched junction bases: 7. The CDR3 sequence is CASSSGTSPPYEQYF. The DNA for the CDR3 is TGTGCCAGCAGCTCGGGGACTAGTCCCCCCTACGAGCAGTACTTC.

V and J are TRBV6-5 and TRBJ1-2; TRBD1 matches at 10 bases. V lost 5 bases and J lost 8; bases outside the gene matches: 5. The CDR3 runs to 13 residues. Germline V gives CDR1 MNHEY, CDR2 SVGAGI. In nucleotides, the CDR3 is TGTGCCAGCAGTCACCGGGACAGGGGCGGCTACACCTTC. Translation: CASSHRDRGGYTF.

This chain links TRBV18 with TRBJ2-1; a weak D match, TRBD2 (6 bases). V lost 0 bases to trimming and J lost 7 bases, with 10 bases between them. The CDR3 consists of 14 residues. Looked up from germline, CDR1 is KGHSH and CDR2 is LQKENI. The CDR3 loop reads CASSPPMAGNEQFF. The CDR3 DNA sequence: TGTGCCAGCTCACCACCGATGGCGGGGAATGAGCAGTTCTTC.

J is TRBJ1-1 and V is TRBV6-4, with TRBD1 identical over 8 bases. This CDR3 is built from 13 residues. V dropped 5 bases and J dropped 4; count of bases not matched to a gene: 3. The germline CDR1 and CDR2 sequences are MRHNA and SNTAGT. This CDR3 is CASSKDRGTEAFF. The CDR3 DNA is TGTGCCAGCAGTAAAGACAGGGGCACTGAAGCTTTCTTT.

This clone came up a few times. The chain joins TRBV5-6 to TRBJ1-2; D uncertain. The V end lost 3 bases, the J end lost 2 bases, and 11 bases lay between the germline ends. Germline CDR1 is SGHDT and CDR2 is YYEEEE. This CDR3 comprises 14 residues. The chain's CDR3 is CASSSPRRNYGYTF. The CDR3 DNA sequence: TGTGCCAGCAGCTCACCTAGACGGAACTATGGCTACACCTTC.

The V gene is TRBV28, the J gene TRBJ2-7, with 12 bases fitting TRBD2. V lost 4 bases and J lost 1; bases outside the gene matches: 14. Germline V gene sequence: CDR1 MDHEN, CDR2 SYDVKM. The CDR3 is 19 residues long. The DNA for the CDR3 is TGTGCCAGCAGTTCCCCATACGGGACTAGCGGGCAACTTTCCTACGAGCAGTACTTC. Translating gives CASSSPYGTSGQLSYEQYF.

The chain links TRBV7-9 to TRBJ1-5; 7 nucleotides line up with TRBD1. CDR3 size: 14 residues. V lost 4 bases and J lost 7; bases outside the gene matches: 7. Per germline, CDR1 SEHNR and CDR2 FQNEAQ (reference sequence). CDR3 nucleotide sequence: TGTGCCAGCAGCTACGGAGGGGGCGGCCAGCCCCAGCATTTT. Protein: CASSYGGGGQPQHF.